The sequence of this T cell receptor (beta chain) was determined in a study of human T cells and chemical hapten exposure. Indicated time point: patch test 1, 2 weeks after DPC sensitization. Stated treatment: therapeutic diphenylcyclopropenone sensitization with weekly scalp DPC. The CDR3 spans 13 residues. J gave up 3 bases and V 6 bases, and 3 bases lay outside the gene matches. Germline-derived CDR1 and CDR2 are WSHSY and SAAADI. TCRdb re-called the RACE reads with MiXCR, one entry per CDR3 protein. The top ten hold under 8.5% of the sample, which has some 170,000 distinct CDR3 sequences, approximately 20% seen once. This clonotype has more than one count but fewer than ten.

The chain has TRBV10-2 and TRBJ2-7; 9 nucleotides agree with TRBD2. Sequencing used whole blood, obtained in connection with sensitization to the hapten diphenylcyclopropenone (DPC). This TCR was recovered from a woman aged 50 to 60 with alopecia areata. Some clones in this sample may be carry-over from other donors' samples. This chain's CDR3 is CASSLAGNYEQYF. CDR3 bases: TGCGCCAGCAGCCTAGCGGGAAACTACGAGCAGTACTTC.